This TCR beta chain was captured in a study of T cells in localized non-small cell lung cancer. Remarks on this clone: Its antigen remains unknown.

V lost 5 bases and J 4 bases, leaving 11 bases between the germline ends. Germline V CDR1 and CDR2: LNHNV, YYDKDF (reference sequence). The CDR3 has 14 amino acids. Study results and caveats: Greater T cell density in blood accompanied longer overall survival. Tumor trailed uninvolved adjacent lung in T cell clonality, which peaked there. A median approximately 59 of the top 100 tumor clones appeared in adjacent lung. Analysis by sequencing included only one tumor region, so heterogeneity remains possible.

Here immunoSEQ multiplex PCR was the method, and the copy in TCRdb shows in-frame clones only, minus some. The sample consists of over 40,000 clones, 88% of them appearing once. The sample consisted of peripheral blood, taken before any cancer treatment. The receptor comes from a female donor of 60 years or more with stage I squamous cell lung carcinoma. This chain links TRBV15 with TRBJ2-2; D is undetermined. The CDR3 region has the DNA TGTGCCACCAGCGTTACACGAGGCACCGGGGAGCTGTTTTTT. This codes for CATSVTRGTGELFF.